This TCR beta chain came from a study of shared clonotypes between healthy human individuals. Study as a whole: Each donor contributed plates that comprised three CD4 naive, three CD4 memory, two CD8 naive and one CD8 memory.

CD8 cells classed as naive were CD45RO-negative and positively selected for CCR7, excluding terminally differentiated effector memory CD45RA+ cells. In the original processing: ImmunoSEQ gave junction-only sequences without quality scores, so filtering differed. The assay was immunoSEQ multiplex PCR, and TCRdb's table has in-frame clones only and misses some. V and J calls and clone size are as listed in that table; D and trimming were resolved from the DNA. Of roughly 2 million clones listed, roughly 95% are singletons. The trim removed 3 bases at V and 8 bases at J, leaving 9 bases unmatched. The CDR3 loop spans 17 amino acids. CDR1 is MGHRA, CDR2 YSYEKL, per germline.

The source of this sequence is a man younger than 30 in good health. Material for sequencing was naive CD8+ T cells sorted from blood. The chain uses TRBV4-1 and TRBJ1-6; TRBD1 matches at 11 bases. The CDR3 sequence: CASSHAFAGQGDSPLHF. CDR3 coding DNA: TGCGCCAGCAGCCATGCGTTCGCGGGACAGGGGGATTCACCCCTCCACTTT.